This T cell receptor beta chain was profiled in a study of T cells in Graves' hyperthyroidism and ophthalmopathy. At least 3 on the Clinical Activity Score was recorded for ophthalmopathy patients, who also had NOSPECS grade at least 4 and duration under 3 months. Notes on the study in general: Most clonotypes expanded in thyroid above 0.001 were likewise present in blood.

TCR beta CDR3 regions were amplified from RNA transcripts. A first-round RT-PCR of the TCR CDR3 used the HTBI primer set. TCRdb re-called the multiplex PCR reads with MiXCR, one entry per CDR3 protein. The top ten hold approximately 18% of the sample, which has hundreds of thousands of distinct CDR3 sequences, roughly a sixth seen once. CDR3 length equals 11 residues. The V gene lost 7 bases and the J gene lost 4 bases, with 7 bases spanning the gap. Looked up from germline, CDR1 is LNHDA and CDR2 is SQIVND (reference sequence). Details on this clonotype: As yet, its antigen is unknown.

Sequencing was carried out using blood. The chain combines TRBV19 with TRBJ1-2; the D is unclear. The sequence derives from a woman younger than 35 with Graves' ophthalmopathy. The CDR3 sequence is CASTSVYGYTF. The CDR3 DNA sequence: TGTGCCAGTACCTCAGTCTATGGCTACACCTTC. Filled out from reference TRBV19 and TRBJ1-2, the complete variable domain reads DGGITQSPKYLFRKEGQNVTLSCEQNLNHDAMYWYRQDPGQGLRLIYYSQIVNDFQKGDIAEGYSVSREKKESFPLTVTSAQKNPTAFYLCASTSVYGYTFGSGTRLTVV.